This T cell receptor (beta chain) was sequenced for a study of blood T cell repertoires in COVID-19. This CDR3 is 17 amino acids long. V was shortened by 4 bases and J by 3 bases, with 20 bases between the two germline ends. The germline V gene encodes CDR1 SGHRS and CDR2 YFSETQ. Some clones are missing from TCRdb's copy, which holds only in-frame ones; the method was immunoSEQ multiplex PCR. The data show approximately 230,000 clones, approximately 90% seen once. The V gene is TRBV5-1, the J gene TRBJ2-4; perhaps TRBD1 as D (6 bases). This receptor was identified in a man aged 18 to 29 with active or convalescent COVID-19. Sample: peripheral blood. Here the CDR3 reads CASSPQTDRRGKNIQYF. DNA of the CDR3: TGCGCCAGCAGCCCTCAAACCGACAGGAGAGGCAAAAACATTCAGTACTTC. Based on the CDR3 plus reference TRBV5-1 and TRBJ2-4, the full variable domain is KAGVTQTPRYLIKTRGQQVTLSCSPISGHRSVSWYQQTPGQGLQFLFEYFSETQRNKGNFPGRFSGRQFSNSRSEMNVSTLELGDSALYLCASSPQTDRRGKNIQYFGAGTRLSVL.